This T cell receptor beta chain was sequenced in a study of OX40 agonist ivuxolimab in advanced cancers. In the study overall: Males comprised about 78% of the group, whose mean age was about 61 years (range about 23 to 80). Study results and limitations: The antigens recognized by the expanded peripheral T cells, that is their antigen specificity, were not determined. CD4+ and CD8+ blood T cells expanded clonally by week 6 at 0.1 to 3.0 mg/kg.

After removal of 5 bases from V and 3 bases from J, the junction contained 5 bases not matched to a gene. The CDR3 consists of 16 residues. Germline CDR1 reads SEHNR; CDR2 reads FQNEAQ (reference sequence). Measured with immunoSEQ multiplex PCR; TCRdb has only the in-frame clones, and not every one. The table records 70,000 to 95,000 clones, around 94% of them present only once. Concerning this clone itself: Its antigen is currently unknown.

The rearrangement uses TRBV7-9 and TRBJ2-2, with 11 bases fitting TRBD1. This TCR was recovered from an adult with an advanced solid tumor such as melanoma, head and neck, liver or kidney cancer. The sequencing used CD4+ or CD8+ T cells sorted from blood, collected in a trial of the OX40 agonist ivuxolimab. The CDR3 DNA reads as TGTGCCAGCAGCGATCCGGGACAGGGGGACACCGGGGAGCTGTTTTTT. It is translated as CASSDPGQGDTGELFF.